This is a list of T cell receptor beta chains from one sample in a study of cytomegalovirus exposure and HLA in healthy donors. Using immunoSEQ multiplex PCR, the repertoire was profiled, and TCRdb retains in-frame clones only, with some absent. The data contain 95,000 to 150,000 clones, approximately 17% of them seen just once; the ten biggest clones take up roughly 2.7%. Specimen: PBMCs. The receptors come from a female donor in good health and CMV-seropositive. Each CDR3 is given with its conserved first and last residue. Fields, in order: D gene, clone size, J gene, V gene, CDR3 protein, CDR3 DNA. A D gene is named only where the DNA matches it firmly. The listing skips clone size in some rows; elsewhere it reads once, few, many or a size class.

D: .; size: .; J: TRBJ1-3; V: TRBV5-1; CDR3: CASSLAQGGGNTIYF; DNA: TGCGCCAGCAGCTTGGCGCAGGGAGGTGGAAACACCATATATTTT
D: TRBD2; size: .; J: TRBJ2-1; V: TRBV30; CDR3: CAWRGAGGGYNEQFF; DNA: TGTGCCTGGAGGGGAGCGGGAGGGGGCTACAATGAGCAGTTCTTC
D: TRBD1; size: .; J: TRBJ2-7; V: TRBV10-3; CDR3: CAISCEARGLFPCLSYEQYF; DNA: TGTGCCATCAGTTGCGAAGCCAGGGGGCTATTTCCCTGTTTGTCCTACGAGCAGTACTTC
D: .; size: few; J: TRBJ2-1; V: TRBV4-3; CDR3: CASSQVVYRGKDEQFF; DNA: TGCGCCAGCAGCCAAGTGGTCTACCGGGGAAAGGATGAGCAGTTCTTC
D: .; size: .; J: TRBJ1-1; V: TRBV5-6; CDR3: CASSLKYGTMNTEAFF; DNA: TGTGCCAGCAGCCTCAAATACGGGACAATGAACACTGAAGCTTTCTTT
D: TRBD2; size: .; J: TRBJ2-1; V: TRBV19; CDR3: CASSRTSGVDEQFF; DNA: TGTGCCAGTAGCCGGACTAGCGGGGTCGATGAGCAGTTCTTC
D: .; size: .; J: TRBJ1-2; V: TRBV9; CDR3: CASSRDSGYGYTF; DNA: TGTGCCAGCTCGCGGGACTCAGGCTATGGCTACACCTTC
D: .; size: .; J: TRBJ2-3; V: TRBV4-3; CDR3: CASSQDYVGAAGDTQYF; DNA: TGCGCCAGCAGCCAAGATTACGTGGGGGCCGCAGGAGATACGCAGTATTTT
D: .; size: .; J: TRBJ2-1; V: TRBV5-1; CDR3: CASSLDHAGEQFF; DNA: TGCGCCAGCAGCTTGGATCACGCGGGTGAGCAGTTCTTC
D: .; size: .; J: TRBJ2-2; V: TRBV7-3; CDR3: CASSSGGELFF; DNA: TGTGCCAGCAGCTCCGGCGGGGAGCTGTTTTTT
D: TRBD1; size: few; J: TRBJ2-2; V: TRBV27; CDR3: CASSYPGTGSKSGELFF; DNA: TGTGCCAGCAGTTACCCCGGGACAGGGAGTAAGTCCGGGGAGCTGTTTTTT